This is a list of T cell receptor beta chains from one sample in a study of T cell responses to AZD1222 COVID-19 vaccine. TCRdb keeps only in-frame clones here, not all; method: immunoSEQ multiplex PCR. The sample yields around 120,000 clones, roughly 92% seen once. Here the sequenced sample was peripheral blood, taken 28 days after the second AZD1222 dose. The receptors shown here come from an adult who received the AZD1222 COVID-19 vaccine. CDR3s include the opening cysteine and the closing phenylalanine or tryptophan. A D gene is named only where the DNA matches it firmly. The size of a clone is reported for some rows only, either as once, few or many, or as a class for expanded clones.

TRBJ1-1,.,TRBV7-3,TRBD1,CASSEQGYGTEAFF,TGTGCCAGCAGCGAACAGGGGTATGGCACTGAAGCTTTCTTT
TRBJ2-7,.,TRBV28,TRBD1,CASSFADRDSEQYF,TGTGCCAGCAGTTTTGCGGACAGGGATTCGGAGCAGTACTTC
TRBJ1-1,.,TRBV20-1,.,CSASGRGEVSPTEAFF,TGCAGTGCTAGTGGCAGAGGTGAGGTGTCACCCACTGAAGCTTTCTTT
TRBJ1-1,.,TRBV19,.,CASSSGGGLFEAFF,TGTGCCAGTAGTTCGGGGGGCGGTCTCTTTGAAGCTTTCTTT
TRBJ2-1,.,TRBV5-1,.,CASSLEQGTYEQFF,TGCGCCAGCAGCTTGGAGCAGGGGACGTATGAGCAGTTCTTC
TRBJ2-7,.,TRBV29-1,TRBD2,CSVESLASGSYEQYF,TGCAGCGTTGAGTCTTTGGCTAGCGGGAGTTACGAGCAGTACTTC
TRBJ1-1,.,TRBV30,TRBD1,CASRGDRRATEAFF,TGTGCCTCGAGGGGGGACAGGCGTGCCACTGAAGCTTTCTTT
TRBJ2-1,.,TRBV30,.,CAWSDTYYNEQFF,TGTGCCTGGAGTGATACCTACTACAATGAGCAGTTCTTC
TRBJ2-2,.,TRBV18,.,CASSPQGVGGTGELFF,TGTGCCAGCTCACCCCAGGGCGTAGGAGGCACCGGGGAGCTGTTTTTT
TRBJ1-1,.,TRBV6-5,TRBD1,CASSMTGFTEAFF,TGTGCCAGCTCCATGACAGGGTTCACTGAAGCTTTCTTT
TRBJ2-1,.,TRBV6-2/TRBV6-3,.,CASSKTGSSYNEQFF,TGTGCCAGCAGTAAGACAGGTAGCTCCTACAATGAGCAGTTCTTC
TRBJ2-1,.,TRBV19,.,CASRSGGPSINEQFF,TGTGCCAGTAGGTCTGGCGGTCCATCAATTAATGAGCAGTTCTTC
TRBJ2-1,.,TRBV24-1,.,CATSDLDGVSYNEQFF,TGTGCCACCAGTGATTTAGACGGGGTCTCCTACAATGAGCAGTTCTTC
TRBJ2-7,once,TRBV7-9,.,CASSLDGQSFRYF,TGTGCCAGCAGCTTAGACGGACAAAGCTTTAGGTACTTC
TRBJ2-1,.,TRBV7-9,TRBD2,CASSPRLAGGVYNEQFF,TGTGCCAGCAGCCCCCGACTAGCGGGAGGGGTTTACAATGAGCAGTTCTTC
TRBJ2-1,once,TRBV2,.,CASSEDPRSLNEQFF,TGTGCCAGCAGTGAAGATCCGAGGTCCCTCAATGAGCAGTTCTTC
TRBJ1-5,.,TRBV24-1,.,CATSEDGDQPQHF,TGTGCCACCAGTGAAGACGGGGATCAGCCCCAGCATTTT
TRBJ1-2,.,TRBV18,TRBD1,CASSPFKGVTGTGYTF,TGTGCCAGCTCACCTTTCAAAGGGGTGACAGGGACTGGCTACACCTTC
TRBJ2-1,.,TRBV3-1/TRBV3-2,.,CASSPDSRREQFF,TGTGCCAGCAGCCCGGACTCCCGGCGGGAGCAGTTCTTC
TRBJ2-1,.,TRBV5-1,.,CASSSGTYNEQFF,TGCGCCAGCAGCTCCGGGACCTACAATGAGCAGTTCTTC
TRBJ1-5,.,TRBV11-2,TRBD1,CASSLGQGAGQPQHF,TGTGCCAGCAGCTTAGGTCAGGGGGCGGGTCAGCCCCAGCATTTT
TRBJ2-5,.,TRBV14,.,CASSQEPQPQETQYF,TGTGCCAGCAGCCAGGAGCCCCAGCCCCAAGAGACCCAGTACTTC
TRBJ2-3,.,TRBV7-9,.,CASSTWDTQYF,TGTGCCAGCAGCACCTGGGATACGCAGTATTTT
TRBJ1-1,.,TRBV6-1,.,CASSQGKGVAFF,TGTGCCAGCAGTCAAGGGAAGGGGGTAGCTTTCTTT